Listed here is a single T cell receptor beta chain. This specimen comes from a study of shared clonotypes between healthy human individuals. Germline trimming cut 6 bases from V and 5 bases from J; bases unmatched to any gene: 6. The germline gives CDR1 MDHEN, CDR2 SYDVKM. This CDR3 region has 14 residues. Clones were read by immunoSEQ multiplex PCR, and TCRdb kept only the in-frame ones, dropping some. The repertoire holds approximately 2.4 million clones, around 95% seen once, with approximately 0.13% in the top ten. This clonotype originated in a man between 18 and 29 years old in good health. The sample consisted of naive CD4+ T cells sorted from blood. The subset was: CD45RA+ positively selected. V is TRBV28 and J is TRBJ2-3; TRBD1 agrees at 9 bases. As DNA, the CDR3 is TGTGCCAGCAGGACCGGGACAGGGAGAGATACGCAGTATTTT. Translated, it gives CASRTGTGRDTQYF.